This TCR beta chain was profiled in a study of T cell responses to AZD1222 COVID-19 vaccine. Points on this clone: Its target is unknown.

CDR3 length: 16 amino acids. Germline assignment: CDR1 MNHEY and CDR2 SVGEGT. With 6 bases clipped from V and 1 base from J, the junction kept 6 bases outside the gene matches. The protocol was immunoSEQ multiplex PCR, while the TCRdb copy is restricted to in-frame clones and leaves out a portion. The sample holds 100,000 to 150,000 clones, 75% to 85% seen once. Study results and limitations: At baseline, seropositivity was found in only six AZD1222 recipients. Spike-specific TCR breadth and depth grew following two AZD1222 doses. The study reported that nearly half of spike-specific TCRs target unmutated variant regions.

The TCR was taken from an adult who received the AZD1222 COVID-19 vaccine. Sample: peripheral blood, taken 28 days after the second AZD1222 dose. The chain recombines TRBV6-2 or TRBV6-3 with TRBJ2-3; 11 bases are shared with TRBD2. For the CDR3, the DNA is TGTGCCAGCAGCCTCTTGACTAGCGGGGGCACAGATACGCAGTATTTT. Amino acids: CASSLLTSGGTDTQYF.